The clone carrying this TCR beta chain has more than one count but fewer than ten. Use of 60 Vbeta and 13 Jbeta primers characterized the PCR. Data came from immunoSEQ multiplex PCR; TCRdb stores just in-frame clones and leaves some out. The sample consists of 100,000 to 150,000 clones, over 70% of them appearing once. These data are taken from a study of cytomegalovirus exposure and HLA in healthy donors. This receptor was identified in a young man in good health and CMV-seropositive. Sequenced material: PBMCs.

The CDR3 is CASSLRVPDEQYF. CDR3 coding DNA: TGCGCCAGCAGCTTGCGGGTTCCAGACGAGCAGTACTTC. V is TRBV5-1 and J is TRBJ2-7, with D uncertain. Germline CDR1 reads SGHRS; CDR2 reads YFSETQ. The CDR3 consists of 13 residues. Trimming took 1 base from V and 5 from J, leaving 10 bases between them.